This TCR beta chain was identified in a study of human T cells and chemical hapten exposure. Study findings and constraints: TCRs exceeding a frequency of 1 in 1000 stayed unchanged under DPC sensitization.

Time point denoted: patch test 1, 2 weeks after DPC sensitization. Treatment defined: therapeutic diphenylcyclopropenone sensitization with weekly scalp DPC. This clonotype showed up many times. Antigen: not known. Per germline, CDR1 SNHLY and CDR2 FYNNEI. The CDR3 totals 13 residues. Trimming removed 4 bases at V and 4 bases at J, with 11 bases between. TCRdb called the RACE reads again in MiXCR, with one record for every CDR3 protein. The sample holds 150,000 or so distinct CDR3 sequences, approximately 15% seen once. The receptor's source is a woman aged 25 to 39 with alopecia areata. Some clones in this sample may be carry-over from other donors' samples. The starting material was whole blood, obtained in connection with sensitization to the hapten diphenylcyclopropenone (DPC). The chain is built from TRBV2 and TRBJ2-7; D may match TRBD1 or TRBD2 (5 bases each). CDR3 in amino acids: CASSAGTSYEQYF. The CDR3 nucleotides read TGTGCCAGCAGTGCCGGGACCTCATACGAGCAGTACTTC.